This TCR beta chain was sequenced for a study of T cell repertoires in cytomegalovirus infection. Study in general: Based on public TCR beta signatures, there were indications of CMV infection and of a matching HLA type. Study-wide results and caveats: There were HLA-C-restricted CMV-specific TCR beta clonotypes dominating the ex vivo response. Identification of carriers of CMV plus the relevant HLA was performed using cumulative public TCR beta family frequency.

Notes on this clonotype: Its specificity is unknown. A read error may account for a junction end that differs from germline.

The length of the CDR3 is 14 residues. Per the germline V gene, CDR1 is SGHTA and CDR2 is FQGNSA. MiXCR, run by TCRdb on the reads, gives a single entry per CDR3 protein. The sample has almost 550,000 distinct CDR3 sequences; approximately 15% are singletons. This chain connects TRBV7-2 to TRBJ2-2, with D perhaps assigned TRBD1 or TRBD2 (5 bases each). The sequence was collected from a human donor in good health (CMV status not recorded). Some clones in this sample may be carry-over from other donors' samples. Material for sequencing was CD8+ T cells from PBMCs. This chain's CDR3 is CASRLSGPAGELFF. As DNA, the CDR3 is TGTGCTAGCAGATTATCGGGACCCGCCGGGGAGCTGTTTTTT.